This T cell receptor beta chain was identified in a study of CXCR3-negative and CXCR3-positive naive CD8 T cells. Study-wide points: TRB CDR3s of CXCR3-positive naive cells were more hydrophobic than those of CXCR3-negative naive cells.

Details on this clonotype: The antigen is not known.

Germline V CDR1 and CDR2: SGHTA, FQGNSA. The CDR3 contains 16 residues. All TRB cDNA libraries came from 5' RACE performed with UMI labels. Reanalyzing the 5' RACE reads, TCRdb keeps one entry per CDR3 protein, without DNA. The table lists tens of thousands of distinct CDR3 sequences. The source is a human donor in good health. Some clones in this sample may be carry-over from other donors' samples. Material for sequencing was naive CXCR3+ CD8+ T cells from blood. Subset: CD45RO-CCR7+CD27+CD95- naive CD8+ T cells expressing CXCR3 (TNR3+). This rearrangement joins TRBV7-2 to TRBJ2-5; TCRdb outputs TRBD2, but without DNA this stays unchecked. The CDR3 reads CASSHSTSGGWETQYF.